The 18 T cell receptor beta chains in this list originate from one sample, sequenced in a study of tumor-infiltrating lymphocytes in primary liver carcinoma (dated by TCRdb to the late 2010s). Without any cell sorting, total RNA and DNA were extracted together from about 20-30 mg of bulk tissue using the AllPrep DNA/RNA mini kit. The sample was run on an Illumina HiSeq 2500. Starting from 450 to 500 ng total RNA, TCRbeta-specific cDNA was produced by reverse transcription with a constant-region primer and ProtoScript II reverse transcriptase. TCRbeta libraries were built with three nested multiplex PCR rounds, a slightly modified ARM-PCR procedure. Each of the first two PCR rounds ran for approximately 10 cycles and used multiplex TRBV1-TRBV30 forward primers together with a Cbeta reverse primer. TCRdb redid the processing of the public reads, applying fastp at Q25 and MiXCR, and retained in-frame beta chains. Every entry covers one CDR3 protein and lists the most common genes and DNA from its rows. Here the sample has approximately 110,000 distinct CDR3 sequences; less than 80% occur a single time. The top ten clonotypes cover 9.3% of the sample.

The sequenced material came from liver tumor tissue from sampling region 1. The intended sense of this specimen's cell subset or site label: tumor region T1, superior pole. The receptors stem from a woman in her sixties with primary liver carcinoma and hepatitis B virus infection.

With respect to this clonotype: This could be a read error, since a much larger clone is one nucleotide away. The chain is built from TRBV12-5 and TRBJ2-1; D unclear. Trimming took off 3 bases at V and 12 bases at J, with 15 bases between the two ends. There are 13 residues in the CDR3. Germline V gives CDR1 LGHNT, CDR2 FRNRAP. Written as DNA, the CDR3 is TGTGCTAGTGGTTTCCCTGGACGGGCCCGGCAGTTCTTC. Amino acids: CASGFPGRARQFF.

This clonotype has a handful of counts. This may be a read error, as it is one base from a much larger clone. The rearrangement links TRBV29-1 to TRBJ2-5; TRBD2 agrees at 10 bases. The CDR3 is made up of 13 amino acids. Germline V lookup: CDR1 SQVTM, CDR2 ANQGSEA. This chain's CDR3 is CNVEASGRETQYF. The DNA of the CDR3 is TGCAACGTTGAGGCTAGCGGGAGAGAGACCCAGTACTTC.

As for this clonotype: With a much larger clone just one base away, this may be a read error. This CDR3 is CASAYRAAGRNTQYF. The CDR3 DNA sequence: TGTGCCAGCGCCTATAGGGCGGCAGGCAGGAATACGCAGTATTTT. The genes are TRBV6-6 and TRBJ2-3; no firm D call. There are 15 residues in the CDR3. V was clipped by 8 bases and J by 7 bases, with 22 bases between them. CDR1 is MNHNY and CDR2 is SVGAGI in the germline V gene (reference sequence).

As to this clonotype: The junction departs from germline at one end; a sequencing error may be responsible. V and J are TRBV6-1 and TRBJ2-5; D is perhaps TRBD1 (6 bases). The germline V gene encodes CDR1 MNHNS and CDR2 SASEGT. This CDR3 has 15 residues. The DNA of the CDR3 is TGTGCCAGCAATGAACGAGACAGGCAGCAAGAAACCCAGTACTTC. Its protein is CASNERDRQQETQYF.

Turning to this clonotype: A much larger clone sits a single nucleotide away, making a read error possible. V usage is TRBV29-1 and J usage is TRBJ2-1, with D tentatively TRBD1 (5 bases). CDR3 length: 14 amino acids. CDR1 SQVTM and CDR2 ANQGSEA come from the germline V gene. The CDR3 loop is CSVDRVNSCNEQFF. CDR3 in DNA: TGCAGCGTTGACAGGGTAAACTCCTGCAATGAGCAGTTCTTC.

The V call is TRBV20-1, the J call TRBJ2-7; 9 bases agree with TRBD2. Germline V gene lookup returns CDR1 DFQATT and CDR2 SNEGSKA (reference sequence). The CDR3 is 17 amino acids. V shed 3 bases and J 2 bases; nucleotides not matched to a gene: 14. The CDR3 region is CSAREGGSGRSTYEQYF. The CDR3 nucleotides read TGCAGTGCTAGGGAGGGGGGAAGCGGGAGGTCGACCTACGAGCAGTACTTC.

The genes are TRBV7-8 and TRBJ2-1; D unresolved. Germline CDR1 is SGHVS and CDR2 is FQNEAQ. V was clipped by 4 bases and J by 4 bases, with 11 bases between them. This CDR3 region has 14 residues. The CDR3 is CASSSVRKYNEQFF. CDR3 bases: TGTGCCAGCAGCTCTGTACGGAAATACAATGAGCAGTTCTTC.

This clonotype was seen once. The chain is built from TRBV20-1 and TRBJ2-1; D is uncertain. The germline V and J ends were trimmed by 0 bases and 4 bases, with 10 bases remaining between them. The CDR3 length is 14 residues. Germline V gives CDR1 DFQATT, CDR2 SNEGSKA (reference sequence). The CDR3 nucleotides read TGCAGTGCTAGAGATCAATTCCCATACAATGAGCAGTTCTTC. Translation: CSARDQFPYNEQFF.

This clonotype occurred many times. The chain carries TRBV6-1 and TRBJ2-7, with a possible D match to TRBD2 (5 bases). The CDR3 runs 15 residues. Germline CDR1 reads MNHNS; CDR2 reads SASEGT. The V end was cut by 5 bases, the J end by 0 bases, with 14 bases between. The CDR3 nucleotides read TGTGCCAGCAGTCTGACCAGAGGGAGCTCCTACGAGCAGTACTTC. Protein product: CASSLTRGSSYEQYF.

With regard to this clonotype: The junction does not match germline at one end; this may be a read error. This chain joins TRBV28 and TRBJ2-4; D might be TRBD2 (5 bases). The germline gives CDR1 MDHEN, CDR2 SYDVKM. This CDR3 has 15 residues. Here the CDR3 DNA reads TGTGCCAGTAGTTTGGTCGGGGTGGCCATAAACATTCAGTACTTC. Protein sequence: CASSLVGVAINIQYF.

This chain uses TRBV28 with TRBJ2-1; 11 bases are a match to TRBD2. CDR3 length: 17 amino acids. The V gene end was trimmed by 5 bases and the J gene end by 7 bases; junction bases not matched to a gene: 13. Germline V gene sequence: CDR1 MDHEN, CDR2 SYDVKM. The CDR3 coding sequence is TGTGCCAGCAGTCCACTATCTAGCGGGAGGATCCAAAATGAGCAGTTCTTC. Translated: CASSPLSSGRIQNEQFF.

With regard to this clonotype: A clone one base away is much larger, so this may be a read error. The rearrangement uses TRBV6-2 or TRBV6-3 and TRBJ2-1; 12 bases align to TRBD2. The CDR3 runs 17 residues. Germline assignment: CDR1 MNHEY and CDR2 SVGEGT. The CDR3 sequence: CASSLRRTSGIHNKQFF. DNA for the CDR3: TGTGCCAGCAGTTTGAGGCGGACTAGCGGGATCCACAATAAGCAGTTCTTC.

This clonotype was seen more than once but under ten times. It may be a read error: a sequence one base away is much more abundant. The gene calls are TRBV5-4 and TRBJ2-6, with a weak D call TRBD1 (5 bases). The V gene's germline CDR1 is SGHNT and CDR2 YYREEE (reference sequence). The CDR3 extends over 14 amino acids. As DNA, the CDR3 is TGTACCAGCAGGGTGTCCTCTGGGGCCAACGTCCTGACTTTC. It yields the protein CTSRVSSGANVLTF.

CDR3 bases: TGTGCCAGCAGCTTAGATGGGGGGGAGGTCTACAATGAGCAGTTCTTC. Protein: CASSLDGGEVYNEQFF. V is TRBV11-2 and J is TRBJ2-1, with 7 bases identical to TRBD2. The CDR3 is made up of 16 amino acids. Germline V gives CDR1 SGHAT, CDR2 FQNNGV. With 0 bases clipped from V and 3 bases from J, the junction kept 5 bases outside the gene matches.

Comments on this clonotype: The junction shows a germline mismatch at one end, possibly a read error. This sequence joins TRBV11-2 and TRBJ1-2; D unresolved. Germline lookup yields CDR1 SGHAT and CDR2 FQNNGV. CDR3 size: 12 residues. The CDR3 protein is CVSSLGTYGYTF. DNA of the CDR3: TGTGTCAGCAGCCTAGGCACCTATGGCTACACCTTC.

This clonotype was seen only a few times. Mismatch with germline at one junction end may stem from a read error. This CDR3 is CSIEARLGGYRVNTEAFF. The CDR3 DNA reads as TGCAGCATTGAAGCGAGGCTGGGGGGCTATAGGGTGAACACTGAAGCTTTCTTT. V and J are TRBV29-1 and TRBJ1-1, with D perhaps TRBD1 (6 bases). The CDR3 covers 18 residues. CDR1 is SQVTM and CDR2 is ANQGSEA in the germline V gene.

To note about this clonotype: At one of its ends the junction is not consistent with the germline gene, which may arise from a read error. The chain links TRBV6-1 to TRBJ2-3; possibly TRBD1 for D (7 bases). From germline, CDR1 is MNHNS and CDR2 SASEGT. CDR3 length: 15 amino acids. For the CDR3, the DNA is TGTGCCAGCAGTGAGTGGCAGGGGGACTCAGATACGCGGTATTTT. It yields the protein CASSEWQGDSDTRYF.

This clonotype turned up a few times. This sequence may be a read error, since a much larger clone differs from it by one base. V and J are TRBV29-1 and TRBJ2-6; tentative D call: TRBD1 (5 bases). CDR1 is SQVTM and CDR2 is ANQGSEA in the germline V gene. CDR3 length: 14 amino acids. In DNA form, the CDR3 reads TGCAGCGTGCGCTGGCCGTCTGGGGCCAGCGTCCTGACTTTC. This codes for CSVRWPSGASVLTF. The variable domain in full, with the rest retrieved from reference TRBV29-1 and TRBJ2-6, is SAVISQKPSRDICQRGTSLTIQCQVDSQVTMMFWYRQQPGQSLTLIATANQGSEATYESGFVIDKFPISRPNLTFSTLTVSNMSPEDSSIYLCSVRWPSGASVLTFGAGSRLTVL.